Following are 28 T cell receptor beta chains from one sample sequenced in a study of control samples from healthy donors and cancer patients. The repertoire was sequenced with immunoSEQ multiplex PCR; TCRdb's copy has only in-frame clones and lacks some. The data show roughly 400,000 clones, 80% to 95% seen once. Sequencing was performed on PBMCs. Receptor source: a man aged 35 to 55 with head and neck cancer.

The genes are TRBV6-5 and TRBJ1-1; a possible D gene is TRBD1 (5 bases). The CDR3 consists of 16 residues. V lost 0 bases and J lost 0, with 11 bases in between. The V gene's germline CDR1 is MNHEY and CDR2 SVGAGI. CDR3 in DNA: TGTGCCAGCAGTTACTCCCTCGGGACGGTGAACACTGAAGCTTTCTTT. It translates to CASSYSLGTVNTEAFF.

The rearrangement joins TRBV28 to TRBJ2-5; D uncertain. The CDR3 has 13 amino acids. Germline CDR1 is MDHEN and CDR2 is SYDVKM. V was cut by 5 bases and J by 5 bases, with 12 bases left in between. In DNA, the CDR3 is TGTGCCAGCAGTGGGCTCATCTGGGAGACCCAGTACTTC. Translating gives CASSGLIWETQYF. The full variable domain, completed using reference TRBV28 and TRBJ2-5, is DVKVTQSSRYLVKRTGEKVFLECVQDMDHENMFWYRQDPGLGLRLIYFSYDVKMKEKGDIPEGYSVSREKKERFSLILESASTNQTSMYLCASSGLIWETQYFGPGTRLLVL.

For this clone: This sample also contains other DNA sequences that code for the same CDR3. This chain links TRBV10-3 with TRBJ2-3; D gene uncertain. The ends were cut back, 0 bases at V and 2 bases at J, with 0 bases in the middle. Looked up from germline, CDR1 is ENHRY and CDR2 is SYGVKD. There are 12 residues in the CDR3. CDR3 in DNA: TGTGCCATCAGTGAGTCCACAGATACGCAGTATTTT. It translates to CAISESTDTQYF.

The V gene is TRBV19, the J gene TRBJ2-6; D is possibly TRBD1 or TRBD2 (5 bases each). Germline V gene data show CDR1 as LNHDA and CDR2 as SQIVND (reference sequence). V was pared by 6 bases and J by 6 bases, with 15 bases between. The CDR3 consists of 15 residues. CDR3 sequence (DNA): TGTGCCAGTAGGAGAGGGGTAGCAGCGGCCAACGTCCTGACTTTC. Protein: CASRRGVAAANVLTF.

This clone was picked up one time. The CDR3 loop is CASKRGSAQPQHF. The CDR3 region has the DNA TGTGCCAGCAAACGGGGTAGTGCTCAGCCCCAGCATTTT. The chain combines TRBV6-5 with TRBJ1-5; D is undetermined. V shed 7 bases and J shed 6 bases, with 13 bases lying between them. The CDR3 extends over 13 amino acids. Germline V lookup: CDR1 MNHEY, CDR2 SVGAGI.

The rearrangement joins TRBV5-4 to TRBJ2-7; tentative D call: TRBD1 (6 bases). The V gene's germline CDR1 is SGHNT and CDR2 YYREEE (reference sequence). The CDR3 loop spans 15 amino acids. V was trimmed by 4 bases and J by 7 bases, leaving 21 bases between them. The CDR3 sequence: CASSGYGTPLLEQYF. CDR3 DNA sequence: TGTGCCAGCAGCGGATACGGGACACCGCTACTTGAGCAGTACTTC.

The gene calls are TRBV10-3 and TRBJ2-1; 14 bases match TRBD2. CDR1 and CDR2 (germline): ENHRY, SYGVKD. V shed 0 bases and J 4 bases; nucleotides not matched to a gene: 5. The CDR3 runs to 18 residues. The CDR3 reads CAISESGTSGRSYNEQFF. The DNA of the CDR3 is TGTGCCATCAGTGAGTCAGGGACTAGCGGGAGATCTTACAATGAGCAGTTCTTC.

The chain joins TRBV7-8 to TRBJ2-2, with a weak D call TRBD2 (6 bases). The V and J ends lost 3 bases and 1 base respectively, with 9 bases between them. The CDR3 is 15 residues long. The germline CDR1 and CDR2 sequences are SGHVS and FQNEAQ. In nucleotides, the CDR3 is TGTGCCAGCAGCTTCCGGCGGGGGAACACCGGGGAGCTGTTTTTT. It translates to CASSFRRGNTGELFF. Variable domain in full (rest from reference TRBV7-8 and TRBJ2-2): GAGVSQSPRYKVAKRGQDVALRCDPISGHVSLFWYQQALGQGPEFLTYFQNEAQLDKSGLPSDRFFAERPEGSVSTLKIQRTQQEDSAVYLCASSFRRGNTGELFFGEGSRLTVL.

V usage is TRBV7-2 and J usage is TRBJ1-5; TRBD1 agrees at 9 bases. Per germline, CDR1 SGHTA and CDR2 FQGNSA. The CDR3 is 12 amino acids. V lost 6 bases, J lost 9 bases, and 3 bases stayed unmatched. CDR3 nucleotides: TGTGCCAGCAGTAAGGACAGGGGGCCCCAGCATTTT. It codes for CASSKDRGPQHF.

The rearrangement uses TRBV27 and TRBJ1-6; 8 nucleotides agree with TRBD1. Looked up from germline, CDR1 is MNHEY and CDR2 is SMNVEV (reference sequence). The CDR3 runs 16 residues. The J segment lost 9 bases and the V segment lost 7 bases, leaving 14 bases of the junction unmatched. This CDR3 is CASTYKLPDRASPLHF. The CDR3 region has the DNA TGTGCCAGCACTTACAAATTGCCGGACAGGGCTTCACCCCTCCACTTT.

The rearrangement uses TRBV6-2 or TRBV6-3 and TRBJ1-5, with a weak D call TRBD1 (5 bases). Germline CDR1 MNHEY, CDR2 SVGEGT. V was clipped by 4 bases and J by 2 bases, with 21 bases between them. This CDR3 is built from 18 residues. CDR3 DNA: TGTGCCAGCAGTTCCCCCGGGGGTGGGCGCTTGGGCAATCAGCCCCAGCATTTT. Amino acid sequence: CASSSPGGGRLGNQPQHF.

The chain has TRBV18 and TRBJ2-7; 7 nucleotides agree with TRBD2. CDR3 length: 15 residues. Trimming removed 1 base from V and 4 bases from J; junction bases left unmatched: 7. Germline V CDR1 and CDR2: KGHSH, LQKENI. Written as DNA, the CDR3 is TGTGCCAGCTCACCACGGGAGGGAGGGATATACGAGCAGTACTTC. Protein product: CASSPREGGIYEQYF.

This chain links TRBV15 with TRBJ1-1; D is perhaps TRBD1 (5 bases). This CDR3 spans 14 amino acids. Germline V gives CDR1 LNHNV, CDR2 YYDKDF (reference sequence). V lost 0 bases and J 8 bases, leaving 13 bases between the germline ends. CDR3 amino acids: CATSRDGAAAEAFF. The DNA of the CDR3 is TGTGCCACCAGCAGAGATGGGGCGGCAGCAGAAGCTTTCTTT.

The chain carries TRBV29-1 and TRBJ2-7; TRBD1 agrees at 9 bases. This CDR3 contains 15 residues. The germline V gene encodes CDR1 SQVTM and CDR2 ANQGSEA. The junction had 10 bases not matched to a gene; V was cut back by 6 bases and J by 1 base. In nucleotides, the CDR3 is TGCAGCGTACGAGACGGACAGGGGTCTTCCTACGAGCAGTACTTC. Translated, it gives CSVRDGQGSSYEQYF.

This chain connects TRBV28 to TRBJ2-3, with a tentative D call TRBD1 (5 bases). V was shortened by 3 bases and J by 4 bases, with 8 bases between the two germline ends. Germline V lookup: CDR1 MDHEN, CDR2 SYDVKM. This CDR3 comprises 13 residues. This CDR3 is CASSLTVSDTQYF. CDR3 nucleotide sequence: TGTGCCAGCAGTTTGACAGTCTCAGATACGCAGTATTTT.

This chain joins TRBV19 and TRBJ1-3, with D unresolved. The germline V gene has CDR1 LNHDA and CDR2 SQIVND (reference sequence). The CDR3 loop spans 13 amino acids. V lost 8 bases and J lost 0, with 8 bases in between. CDR3 bases: TGTGCCAGTGAAGGGTACTCTGGAAACACCATATATTTT. As protein: CASEGYSGNTIYF.

V is TRBV3-1 (or the pseudogene TRBV3-2) and J is TRBJ1-4, with 12 bases fitting TRBD1. Germline assignment: CDR1 LGHDT and CDR2 YNNKEL (reference sequence). V gave up 5 bases and J gave up 9 bases; unmatched junction bases: 4. The CDR3 loop spans 14 amino acids. The CDR3 protein is CASSGRDRGQKLFF. In DNA, the CDR3 is TGTGCCAGCAGCGGCCGGGACAGGGGGCAAAAACTGTTTTTT.

The chain is built from TRBV9 and TRBJ2-7; 9 bases are a match to TRBD2. The germline CDR1 and CDR2 sequences are SGDLS and YYNGEE. This CDR3 is built from 16 residues. Trimming cost V 4 bases and J 2 bases; bases outside gene matches: 10. The CDR3 is CASSRGIAGAAYEQYF. The CDR3 coding sequence is TGTGCCAGCAGCCGCGGGATAGCGGGGGCTGCCTACGAGCAGTACTTC.

This clone was recorded once. The rearrangement joins TRBV5-5 to TRBJ1-5; possibly TRBD1 for D (5 bases). The germline V gene has CDR1 SGHKS and CDR2 YYEKEE (reference sequence). This CDR3 comprises 16 residues. The V end lost 0 bases, the J end lost 4 bases, and 14 bases lay between the germline ends. The chain's CDR3 is CASSLEGPTWNQPQHF. CDR3 sequence (DNA): TGTGCCAGCAGCTTGGAGGGACCCACGTGGAATCAGCCCCAGCATTTT.

The chain employs TRBV27 and TRBJ2-1; D gene uncertain. V was shortened by 7 bases and J by 1 base, with 8 bases between the two germline ends. This CDR3 has 13 residues. CDR1 is MNHEY, CDR2 SMNVEV, per germline (reference sequence). The CDR3 nucleotides read TGTGCCAGCACTTCAGAATCCTACAATGAGCAGTTCTTC. It encodes CASTSESYNEQFF.

The gene calls are TRBV28 and TRBJ1-5; 8 nucleotides line up with TRBD1. Germline V gives CDR1 MDHEN, CDR2 SYDVKM. The CDR3 spans 15 residues. Trimming cost V 4 bases and J 7 bases; bases outside gene matches: 9. For the CDR3, the DNA is TGTGCCAGCAGTTCCTTACCAGGGGGCCGGCAGCCCCAGCATTTT. Its protein product is CASSSLPGGRQPQHF.

V gene TRBV28 combines with J gene TRBJ2-2, with D perhaps TRBD1 (6 bases). Looked up from germline, CDR1 is MDHEN and CDR2 is SYDVKM. The ends were cut back, 3 bases at V and 4 bases at J, with 12 bases in the middle. CDR3 size: 15 residues. This CDR3 is CASSFYRVLTGELFF. CDR3 DNA sequence: TGTGCCAGCAGTTTTTACAGGGTTCTCACCGGGGAGCTGTTTTTT. The full variable domain, in which reference TRBV28 and TRBJ2-2 provide the parts outside the CDR3, is DVKVTQSSRYLVKRTGEKVFLECVQDMDHENMFWYRQDPGLGLRLIYFSYDVKMKEKGDIPEGYSVSREKKERFSLILESASTNQTSMYLCASSFYRVLTGELFFGEGSRLTVL.

V usage is TRBV4-3 and J usage is TRBJ1-1; D ambiguous. The CDR3 runs to 13 residues. V lost 1 base to trimming and J lost 0 bases, with 3 bases between them. Germline V gene sequence: CDR1 LGHNA, CDR2 YSLEER. CDR3 sequence: CASSQVVNTEAFF. CDR3 in DNA: TGCGCCAGCAGCCAAGTGGTGAACACTGAAGCTTTCTTT.

The gene calls are TRBV3-1 (or the pseudogene TRBV3-2) and TRBJ1-2; D remains unclear. The CDR3 covers 15 residues. V shed 5 bases and J shed 4 bases, with 17 bases lying between them. CDR1 and CDR2 from the germline V gene are LGHDT and YNNKEL (reference sequence). CDR3 nucleotides: TGTGCCAGCAGCGCCCGGGGAGGGATCACCTATGGCTACACCTTC. This sequence encodes CASSARGGITYGYTF.

This clone was counted only a few times. The J gene is TRBJ2-7, the V gene TRBV5-4; the D gene is possibly TRBD2 (6 bases). The V end lost 0 bases, the J end lost 5 bases, and 12 bases lay between the germline ends. Germline loops: CDR1 SGHNT, CDR2 YYREEE (reference sequence). The CDR3 covers 14 residues. This CDR3 reads CASSLGDWGDEQYF. In nucleotides, the CDR3 is TGTGCCAGCAGCTTGGGGGATTGGGGGGACGAGCAGTACTTC.

This chain links TRBV6-5 with TRBJ1-6; 7 nucleotides match TRBD1. V trimming: 4 bases; J trimming: 5 bases; junction bases outside the gene matches: 2. This CDR3 contains 14 residues. Germline lookup yields CDR1 MNHEY and CDR2 SVGAGI. CDR3 protein: CASSWTGDNSPLHF. The CDR3 DNA reads as TGTGCCAGCAGTTGGACAGGCGATAATTCACCCCTCCACTTT.

The sample holds one count of this clone. This chain connects TRBV7-3 to TRBJ2-5, with D unclear. Germline assignment: CDR1 SGHTA and CDR2 FQGTGA. CDR3 length: 13 residues. V lost 4 bases and J 5 bases, leaving 11 bases between the germline ends. The CDR3, as DNA: TGTGCCAGCAGCTCTCGTAGGCTCGAGACCCAGTACTTC. Its translation: CASSSRRLETQYF.

The sample holds a few counts of this clone. The chain employs TRBV28 and TRBJ1-5, with no clear D. Germline V lookup: CDR1 MDHEN, CDR2 SYDVKM. CDR3 length: 13 residues. V was trimmed by 7 bases and J by 4 bases, leaving 11 bases between them. CDR3 DNA: TGTGCCAGCACCACGGACGGAAATCAGCCCCAGCATTTT. Its protein is CASTTDGNQPQHF.